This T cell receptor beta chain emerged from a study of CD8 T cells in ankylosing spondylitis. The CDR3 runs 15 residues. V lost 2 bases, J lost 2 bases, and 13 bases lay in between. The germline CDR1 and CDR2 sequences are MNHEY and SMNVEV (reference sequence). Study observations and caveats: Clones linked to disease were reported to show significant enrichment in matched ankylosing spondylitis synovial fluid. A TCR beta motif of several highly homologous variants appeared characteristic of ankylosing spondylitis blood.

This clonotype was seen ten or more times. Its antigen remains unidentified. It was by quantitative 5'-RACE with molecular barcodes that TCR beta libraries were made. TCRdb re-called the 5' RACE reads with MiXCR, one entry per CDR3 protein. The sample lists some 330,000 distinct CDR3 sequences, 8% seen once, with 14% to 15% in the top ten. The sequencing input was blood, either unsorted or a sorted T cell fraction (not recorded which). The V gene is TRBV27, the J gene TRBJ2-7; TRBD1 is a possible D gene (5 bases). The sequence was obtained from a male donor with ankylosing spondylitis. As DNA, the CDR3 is TGTGCCAGCAGTTTAGGGGCAGATCCTACCTACGAGCAGTACTTC. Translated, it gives CASSLGADPTYEQYF.